This entry concerns a single T cell receptor beta chain. Its target is unknown. The sample comes from a study of cytomegalovirus exposure and HLA in healthy donors. Study-level information: Assignment to the Caucasian-associated ancestry cluster applied to approximately 80% of the roughly 420 genotyped donors. Study-wide points: When presence/absence was analysed, sequencing depth was taken to be roughly uniform across donors. Differences between HLA loci emerged in a later analysis of TCR association rates, with DRB1 most and HLA-C fewest. Apart from CMV serostatus, no immune exposure information was available.

Vbeta (60) and Jbeta (13) primers were used in the PCR. Sequenced by immunoSEQ multiplex PCR; TCRdb stores in-frame clones only, minus some. The sample gives tens of thousands of clones, around three fifths of which show up once; around 18% is in the top ten. The sequenced material came from PBMCs. The sequence came from a man aged 45-65 years in good health and CMV-seropositive.

As DNA, the CDR3 is TGCGCCAGCACTCAGGGGAGAAACACAGATACGCAGTATTTT. Translated, it gives CASTQGRNTDTQYF. This chain joins TRBV5-1 and TRBJ2-3, with D perhaps TRBD1 (6 bases). The ends were cut back, 6 bases at V and 2 bases at J, with 13 bases in the middle. CDR1 and CDR2 (germline): SGHRS, YFSETQ. The CDR3 extends over 14 amino acids. The variable domain in full, with the rest retrieved from reference TRBV5-1 and TRBJ2-3, is KAGVTQTPRYLIKTRGQQVTLSCSPISGHRSVSWYQQTPGQGLQFLFEYFSETQRNKGNFPGRFSGRQFSNSRSEMNVSTLELGDSALYLCASTQGRNTDTQYFGPGTRLTVL.